These 7 T cell receptor beta chains were sequenced from one sample in a study of blood T cell repertoires in COVID-19. Assay: immunoSEQ multiplex PCR; the TCRdb copy retains only in-frame clones and omits some. In the table there are fewer than 250,000 clones, 82% of which are singletons. The sample comprised peripheral blood. Receptors originate from a woman in her seventies with acute or convalescent COVID-19.

V usage is TRBV5-5 and J usage is TRBJ1-4, with 11 bases aligning to TRBD1. The CDR3 consists of 15 residues. J gave up 7 bases and V 0 bases, and 2 bases lay outside the gene matches. Germline V gives CDR1 SGHKS, CDR2 YYEKEE (reference sequence). Written as DNA, the CDR3 is TGTGCCAGCAGCTTGGGGGACAGGGGGGCTGAAAAACTGTTTTTT. Translating it yields CASSLGDRGAEKLFF.

The chain links TRBV7-2 to TRBJ2-5, with 13 bases lining up with TRBD2. CDR1 is SGHTA and CDR2 is FQGNSA in the germline V gene. With V trimmed by 2 bases and J by 1 base, 1 base remained unmatched. There are 16 residues in the CDR3. The CDR3 protein is CASSLWTSGGQETQYF. As DNA, the CDR3 is TGTGCCAGCAGCTTATGGACTAGCGGGGGCCAAGAGACCCAGTACTTC. The full variable domain, with the rest looked up from reference TRBV7-2 and TRBJ2-5, is GAGVSQSPSNKVTEKGKDVELRCDPISGHTALYWYRQSLGQGLEFLIYFQGNSAPDKSGLPSDRFSAERTGGSVSTLTIQRTQQEDSAVYLCASSLWTSGGQETQYFGPGTRLLVL.

The genes are TRBV24-1 and TRBJ1-1; 11 bases align to TRBD1. CDR1 and CDR2 from the germline V gene are KGHDR and SFDVKD. Trimming cost V 3 bases and J 9 bases; bases outside gene matches: 5. This CDR3 is built from 14 residues. The CDR3 region is CATSDTGTGGKAFF. The CDR3 nucleotides read TGTGCCACCAGTGATACGGGGACAGGGGGTAAAGCTTTCTTT.

The chain couples TRBV6-1 to TRBJ1-2; D possibly corresponds to TRBD1 (5 bases). The ends were cut back, 1 base at V and 4 bases at J, with 10 bases in the middle. This CDR3 region has 14 residues. Per germline, CDR1 MNHNS and CDR2 SASEGT. The CDR3 is CASSEVNQGYGYTF. Written as DNA, the CDR3 is TGTGCCAGCAGTGAAGTAAATCAGGGCTATGGCTACACCTTC.

The chain combines TRBV4-3 with TRBJ1-1; 8 bases are shared with TRBD1. The CDR3 consists of 12 residues. Germline-derived CDR1 and CDR2 are LGHNA and YSLEER. The ends lost 6 bases at V and 5 bases at J; junction bases unmatched: 2. The DNA for the CDR3 is TGCGCCAGCAGGGACAGGGCGACTGAAGCTTTCTTT. This translates into CASRDRATEAFF.

This sequence joins TRBV6-1 and TRBJ1-1; D uncertain. This CDR3 spans 13 amino acids. V lost 2 bases and J 2 bases, leaving 6 bases between the germline ends. Germline V CDR1 and CDR2: MNHNS, SASEGT. The CDR3 region is CASSEQANTEAFF. The DNA for the CDR3 is TGTGCCAGCAGTGAACAGGCTAACACTGAAGCTTTCTTT.

This clone is a singleton in its sample. The chain uses TRBV4-3 and TRBJ2-5; the match to TRBD2 covers 12 bases. This CDR3 comprises 16 residues. CDR1 is LGHNA, CDR2 YSLEER, per germline. The trim removed 0 bases at V and 5 bases at J, leaving 4 bases unmatched. The CDR3 here is CASSQDRLAGGETQYF. The CDR3 DNA reads TGCGCCAGCAGCCAAGATAGGCTAGCGGGGGGGGAGACCCAGTACTTC.